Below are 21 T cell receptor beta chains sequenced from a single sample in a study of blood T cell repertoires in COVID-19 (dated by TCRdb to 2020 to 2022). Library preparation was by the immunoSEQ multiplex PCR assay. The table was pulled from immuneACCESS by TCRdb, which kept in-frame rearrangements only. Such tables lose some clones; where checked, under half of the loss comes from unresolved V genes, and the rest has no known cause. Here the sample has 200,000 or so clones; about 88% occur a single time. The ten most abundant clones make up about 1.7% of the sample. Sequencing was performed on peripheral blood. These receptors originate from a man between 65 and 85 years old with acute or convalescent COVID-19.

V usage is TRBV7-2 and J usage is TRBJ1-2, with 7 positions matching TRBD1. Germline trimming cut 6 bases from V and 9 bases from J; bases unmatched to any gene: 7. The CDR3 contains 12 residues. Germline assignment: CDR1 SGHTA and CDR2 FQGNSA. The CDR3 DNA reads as TGTGCCAGCAGGCGACAGGGAAGGAGCTACACCTTC. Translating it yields CASRRQGRSYTF.

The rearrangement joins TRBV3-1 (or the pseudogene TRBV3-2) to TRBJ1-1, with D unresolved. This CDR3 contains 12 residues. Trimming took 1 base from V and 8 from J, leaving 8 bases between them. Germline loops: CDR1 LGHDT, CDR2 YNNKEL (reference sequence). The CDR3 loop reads CASSQGASEAFF. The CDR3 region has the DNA TGTGCCAGCAGCCAAGGGGCCTCGGAAGCTTTCTTT.

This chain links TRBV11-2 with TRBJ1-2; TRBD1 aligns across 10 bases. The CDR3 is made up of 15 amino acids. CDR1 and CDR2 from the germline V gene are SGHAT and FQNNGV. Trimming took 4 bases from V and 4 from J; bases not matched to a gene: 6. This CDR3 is CASSYDRGLGYGYTF. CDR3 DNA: TGTGCCAGCAGCTATGACAGGGGGCTTGGCTATGGCTACACCTTC.

The CDR3 loop is CASSEGPQPYEQYF. Written as DNA, the CDR3 is TGTGCCAGCAGTGAAGGGCCCCAACCCTACGAGCAGTACTTC. This chain joins TRBV2 and TRBJ2-7; D gene unclear. Deletions cut 1 base from V and 2 bases from J, with 9 bases between. From germline, CDR1 is SNHLY and CDR2 FYNNEI. The CDR3 covers 14 residues.

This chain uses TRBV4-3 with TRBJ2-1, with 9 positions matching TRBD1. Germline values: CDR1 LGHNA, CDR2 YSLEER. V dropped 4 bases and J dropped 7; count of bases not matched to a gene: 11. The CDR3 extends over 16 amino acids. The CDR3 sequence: CASSPLLTGGGNEQFF. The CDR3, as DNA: TGCGCCAGCAGCCCCCTACTGACAGGGGGTGGTAATGAGCAGTTCTTC.

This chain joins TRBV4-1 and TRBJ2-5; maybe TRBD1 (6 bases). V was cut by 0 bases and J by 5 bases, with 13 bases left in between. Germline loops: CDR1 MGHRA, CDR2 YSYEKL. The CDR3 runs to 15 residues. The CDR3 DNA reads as TGCGCCAGCAGCCAAGATCCAGGGGTGAGGGAGACCCAGTACTTC. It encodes CASSQDPGVRETQYF.

CDR3 sequence (DNA): TGTGCCAGTAGTGTGAGCAGGCGGGGGAACACTGAAGCTTTCTTT. It is translated as CASSVSRRGNTEAFF. V gene TRBV19 combines with J gene TRBJ1-1; no clear D gene. CDR1 LNHDA and CDR2 SQIVND come from the germline V gene (reference sequence). The length of the CDR3 is 15 residues. Trimming stripped 5 bases from V and 1 base from J, with 14 bases between.

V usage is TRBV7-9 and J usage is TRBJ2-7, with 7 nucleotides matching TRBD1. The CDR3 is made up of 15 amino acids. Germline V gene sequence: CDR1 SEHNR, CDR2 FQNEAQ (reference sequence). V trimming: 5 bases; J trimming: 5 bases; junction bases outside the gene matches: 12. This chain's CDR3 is CASSPRTGGIHEQYF. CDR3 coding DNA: TGTGCCAGCAGCCCACGGACAGGAGGTATCCACGAGCAGTACTTC.

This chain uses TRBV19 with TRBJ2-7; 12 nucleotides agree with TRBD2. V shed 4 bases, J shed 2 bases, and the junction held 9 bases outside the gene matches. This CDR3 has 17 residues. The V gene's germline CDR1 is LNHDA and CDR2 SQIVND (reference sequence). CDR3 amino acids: CASSTHYRTSGTYEQYF. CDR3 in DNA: TGTGCCAGTAGTACCCACTATAGGACTAGCGGGACCTACGAGCAGTACTTC.

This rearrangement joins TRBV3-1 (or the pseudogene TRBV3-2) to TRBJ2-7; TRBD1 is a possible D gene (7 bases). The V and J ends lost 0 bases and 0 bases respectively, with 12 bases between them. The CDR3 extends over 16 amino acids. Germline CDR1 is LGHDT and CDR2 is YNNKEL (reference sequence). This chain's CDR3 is CASSQEWGDSSYEQYF. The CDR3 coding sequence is TGTGCCAGCAGCCAAGAGTGGGGGGACAGCTCCTACGAGCAGTACTTC.

For the CDR3, the DNA is TGTGCCAGCAGCTTCACCGGGACAGGGGTGAAAAAACTGTTTTTT. Amino acid sequence: CASSFTGTGVKKLFF. The genes are TRBV9 and TRBJ1-4, with 10 bases matching TRBD1. From germline, CDR1 is SGDLS and CDR2 YYNGEE. This CDR3 spans 15 amino acids. Trimming took 4 bases from V and 9 from J; bases not matched to a gene: 9.

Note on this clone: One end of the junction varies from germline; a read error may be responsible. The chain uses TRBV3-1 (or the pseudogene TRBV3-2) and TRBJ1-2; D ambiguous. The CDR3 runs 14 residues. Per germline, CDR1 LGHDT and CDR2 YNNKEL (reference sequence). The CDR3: CASSQGLASGPVIF. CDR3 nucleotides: TGTGCCAGCAGCCAAGGATTAGCCTCCGGCCCCGTAATTTTC.

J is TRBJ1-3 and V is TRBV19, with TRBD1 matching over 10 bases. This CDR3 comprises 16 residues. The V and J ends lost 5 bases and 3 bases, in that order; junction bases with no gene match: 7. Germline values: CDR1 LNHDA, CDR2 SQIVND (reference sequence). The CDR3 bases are TGTGCCAGTAGTCCCAAGACAGGGGGCTATGGAAACACCATATATTTT. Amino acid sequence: CASSPKTGGYGNTIYF.

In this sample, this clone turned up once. In DNA form, the CDR3 reads TGCAGCGTTGTAAAAGAGACCCAGTACTTC. Encoded protein: CSVVKETQYF. The chain joins TRBV29-1 to TRBJ2-5; no firm D call. V dropped 4 bases and J dropped 3 bases, with 3 bases sitting between them. This CDR3 contains 10 residues. The germline V gene has CDR1 SQVTM and CDR2 ANQGSEA.

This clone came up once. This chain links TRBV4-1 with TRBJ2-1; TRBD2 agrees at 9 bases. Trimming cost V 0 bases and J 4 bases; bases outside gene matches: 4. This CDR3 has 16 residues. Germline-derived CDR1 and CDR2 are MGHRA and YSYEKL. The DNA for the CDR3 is TGCGCCAGCAGCCAAGATGCTAGCGGGATTTACAATGAGCAGTTCTTC. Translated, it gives CASSQDASGIYNEQFF.

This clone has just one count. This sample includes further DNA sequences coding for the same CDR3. The CDR3 DNA reads TGTGCCAGCTCCCCGACTAGCGGGAGTTCCTACAATGAGCAGTTCTTC. Translating gives CASSPTSGSSYNEQFF. The rearrangement joins TRBV18 to TRBJ2-1; TRBD2 aligns across 12 bases. V dropped 6 bases and J dropped 1; count of bases not matched to a gene: 4. Looked up from germline, CDR1 is KGHSH and CDR2 is LQKENI. The CDR3 is 16 residues long.

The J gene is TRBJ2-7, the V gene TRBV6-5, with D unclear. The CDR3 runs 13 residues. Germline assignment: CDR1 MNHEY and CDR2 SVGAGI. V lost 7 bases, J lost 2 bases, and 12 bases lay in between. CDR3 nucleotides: TGTGCCAGCACCTCAGGTTTAACCTACGAGCAGTACTTC. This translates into CASTSGLTYEQYF.

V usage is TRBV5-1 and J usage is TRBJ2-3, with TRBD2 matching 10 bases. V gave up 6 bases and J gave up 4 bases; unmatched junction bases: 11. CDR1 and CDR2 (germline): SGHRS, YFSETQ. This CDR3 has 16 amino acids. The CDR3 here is CASKSLLAGRPDTQYF. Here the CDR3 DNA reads TGCGCCAGCAAATCTCTACTAGCGGGACGTCCAGATACGCAGTATTTT.

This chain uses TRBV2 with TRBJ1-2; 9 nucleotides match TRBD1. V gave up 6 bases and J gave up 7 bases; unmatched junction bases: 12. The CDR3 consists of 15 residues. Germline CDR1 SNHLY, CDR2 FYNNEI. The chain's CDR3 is CASSLQGQGVGGYTF. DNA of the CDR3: TGTGCCAGCAGCCTACAGGGACAGGGTGTCGGTGGCTACACCTTC.

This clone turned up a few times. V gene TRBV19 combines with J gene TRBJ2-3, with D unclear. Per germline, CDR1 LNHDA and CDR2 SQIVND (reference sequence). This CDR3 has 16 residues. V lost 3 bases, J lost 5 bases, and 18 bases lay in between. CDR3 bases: TGTGCCAGTAGTATGGTGATACCTGGGCGTGGAGATACGCAGTATTTT. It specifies CASSMVIPGRGDTQYF.

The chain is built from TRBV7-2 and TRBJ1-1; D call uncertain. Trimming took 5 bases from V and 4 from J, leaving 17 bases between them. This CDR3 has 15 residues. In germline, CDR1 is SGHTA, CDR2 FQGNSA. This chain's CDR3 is CASSLSPEGGTEAFF. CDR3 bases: TGTGCCAGCAGCCTCAGCCCCGAGGGTGGCACTGAAGCTTTCTTT.